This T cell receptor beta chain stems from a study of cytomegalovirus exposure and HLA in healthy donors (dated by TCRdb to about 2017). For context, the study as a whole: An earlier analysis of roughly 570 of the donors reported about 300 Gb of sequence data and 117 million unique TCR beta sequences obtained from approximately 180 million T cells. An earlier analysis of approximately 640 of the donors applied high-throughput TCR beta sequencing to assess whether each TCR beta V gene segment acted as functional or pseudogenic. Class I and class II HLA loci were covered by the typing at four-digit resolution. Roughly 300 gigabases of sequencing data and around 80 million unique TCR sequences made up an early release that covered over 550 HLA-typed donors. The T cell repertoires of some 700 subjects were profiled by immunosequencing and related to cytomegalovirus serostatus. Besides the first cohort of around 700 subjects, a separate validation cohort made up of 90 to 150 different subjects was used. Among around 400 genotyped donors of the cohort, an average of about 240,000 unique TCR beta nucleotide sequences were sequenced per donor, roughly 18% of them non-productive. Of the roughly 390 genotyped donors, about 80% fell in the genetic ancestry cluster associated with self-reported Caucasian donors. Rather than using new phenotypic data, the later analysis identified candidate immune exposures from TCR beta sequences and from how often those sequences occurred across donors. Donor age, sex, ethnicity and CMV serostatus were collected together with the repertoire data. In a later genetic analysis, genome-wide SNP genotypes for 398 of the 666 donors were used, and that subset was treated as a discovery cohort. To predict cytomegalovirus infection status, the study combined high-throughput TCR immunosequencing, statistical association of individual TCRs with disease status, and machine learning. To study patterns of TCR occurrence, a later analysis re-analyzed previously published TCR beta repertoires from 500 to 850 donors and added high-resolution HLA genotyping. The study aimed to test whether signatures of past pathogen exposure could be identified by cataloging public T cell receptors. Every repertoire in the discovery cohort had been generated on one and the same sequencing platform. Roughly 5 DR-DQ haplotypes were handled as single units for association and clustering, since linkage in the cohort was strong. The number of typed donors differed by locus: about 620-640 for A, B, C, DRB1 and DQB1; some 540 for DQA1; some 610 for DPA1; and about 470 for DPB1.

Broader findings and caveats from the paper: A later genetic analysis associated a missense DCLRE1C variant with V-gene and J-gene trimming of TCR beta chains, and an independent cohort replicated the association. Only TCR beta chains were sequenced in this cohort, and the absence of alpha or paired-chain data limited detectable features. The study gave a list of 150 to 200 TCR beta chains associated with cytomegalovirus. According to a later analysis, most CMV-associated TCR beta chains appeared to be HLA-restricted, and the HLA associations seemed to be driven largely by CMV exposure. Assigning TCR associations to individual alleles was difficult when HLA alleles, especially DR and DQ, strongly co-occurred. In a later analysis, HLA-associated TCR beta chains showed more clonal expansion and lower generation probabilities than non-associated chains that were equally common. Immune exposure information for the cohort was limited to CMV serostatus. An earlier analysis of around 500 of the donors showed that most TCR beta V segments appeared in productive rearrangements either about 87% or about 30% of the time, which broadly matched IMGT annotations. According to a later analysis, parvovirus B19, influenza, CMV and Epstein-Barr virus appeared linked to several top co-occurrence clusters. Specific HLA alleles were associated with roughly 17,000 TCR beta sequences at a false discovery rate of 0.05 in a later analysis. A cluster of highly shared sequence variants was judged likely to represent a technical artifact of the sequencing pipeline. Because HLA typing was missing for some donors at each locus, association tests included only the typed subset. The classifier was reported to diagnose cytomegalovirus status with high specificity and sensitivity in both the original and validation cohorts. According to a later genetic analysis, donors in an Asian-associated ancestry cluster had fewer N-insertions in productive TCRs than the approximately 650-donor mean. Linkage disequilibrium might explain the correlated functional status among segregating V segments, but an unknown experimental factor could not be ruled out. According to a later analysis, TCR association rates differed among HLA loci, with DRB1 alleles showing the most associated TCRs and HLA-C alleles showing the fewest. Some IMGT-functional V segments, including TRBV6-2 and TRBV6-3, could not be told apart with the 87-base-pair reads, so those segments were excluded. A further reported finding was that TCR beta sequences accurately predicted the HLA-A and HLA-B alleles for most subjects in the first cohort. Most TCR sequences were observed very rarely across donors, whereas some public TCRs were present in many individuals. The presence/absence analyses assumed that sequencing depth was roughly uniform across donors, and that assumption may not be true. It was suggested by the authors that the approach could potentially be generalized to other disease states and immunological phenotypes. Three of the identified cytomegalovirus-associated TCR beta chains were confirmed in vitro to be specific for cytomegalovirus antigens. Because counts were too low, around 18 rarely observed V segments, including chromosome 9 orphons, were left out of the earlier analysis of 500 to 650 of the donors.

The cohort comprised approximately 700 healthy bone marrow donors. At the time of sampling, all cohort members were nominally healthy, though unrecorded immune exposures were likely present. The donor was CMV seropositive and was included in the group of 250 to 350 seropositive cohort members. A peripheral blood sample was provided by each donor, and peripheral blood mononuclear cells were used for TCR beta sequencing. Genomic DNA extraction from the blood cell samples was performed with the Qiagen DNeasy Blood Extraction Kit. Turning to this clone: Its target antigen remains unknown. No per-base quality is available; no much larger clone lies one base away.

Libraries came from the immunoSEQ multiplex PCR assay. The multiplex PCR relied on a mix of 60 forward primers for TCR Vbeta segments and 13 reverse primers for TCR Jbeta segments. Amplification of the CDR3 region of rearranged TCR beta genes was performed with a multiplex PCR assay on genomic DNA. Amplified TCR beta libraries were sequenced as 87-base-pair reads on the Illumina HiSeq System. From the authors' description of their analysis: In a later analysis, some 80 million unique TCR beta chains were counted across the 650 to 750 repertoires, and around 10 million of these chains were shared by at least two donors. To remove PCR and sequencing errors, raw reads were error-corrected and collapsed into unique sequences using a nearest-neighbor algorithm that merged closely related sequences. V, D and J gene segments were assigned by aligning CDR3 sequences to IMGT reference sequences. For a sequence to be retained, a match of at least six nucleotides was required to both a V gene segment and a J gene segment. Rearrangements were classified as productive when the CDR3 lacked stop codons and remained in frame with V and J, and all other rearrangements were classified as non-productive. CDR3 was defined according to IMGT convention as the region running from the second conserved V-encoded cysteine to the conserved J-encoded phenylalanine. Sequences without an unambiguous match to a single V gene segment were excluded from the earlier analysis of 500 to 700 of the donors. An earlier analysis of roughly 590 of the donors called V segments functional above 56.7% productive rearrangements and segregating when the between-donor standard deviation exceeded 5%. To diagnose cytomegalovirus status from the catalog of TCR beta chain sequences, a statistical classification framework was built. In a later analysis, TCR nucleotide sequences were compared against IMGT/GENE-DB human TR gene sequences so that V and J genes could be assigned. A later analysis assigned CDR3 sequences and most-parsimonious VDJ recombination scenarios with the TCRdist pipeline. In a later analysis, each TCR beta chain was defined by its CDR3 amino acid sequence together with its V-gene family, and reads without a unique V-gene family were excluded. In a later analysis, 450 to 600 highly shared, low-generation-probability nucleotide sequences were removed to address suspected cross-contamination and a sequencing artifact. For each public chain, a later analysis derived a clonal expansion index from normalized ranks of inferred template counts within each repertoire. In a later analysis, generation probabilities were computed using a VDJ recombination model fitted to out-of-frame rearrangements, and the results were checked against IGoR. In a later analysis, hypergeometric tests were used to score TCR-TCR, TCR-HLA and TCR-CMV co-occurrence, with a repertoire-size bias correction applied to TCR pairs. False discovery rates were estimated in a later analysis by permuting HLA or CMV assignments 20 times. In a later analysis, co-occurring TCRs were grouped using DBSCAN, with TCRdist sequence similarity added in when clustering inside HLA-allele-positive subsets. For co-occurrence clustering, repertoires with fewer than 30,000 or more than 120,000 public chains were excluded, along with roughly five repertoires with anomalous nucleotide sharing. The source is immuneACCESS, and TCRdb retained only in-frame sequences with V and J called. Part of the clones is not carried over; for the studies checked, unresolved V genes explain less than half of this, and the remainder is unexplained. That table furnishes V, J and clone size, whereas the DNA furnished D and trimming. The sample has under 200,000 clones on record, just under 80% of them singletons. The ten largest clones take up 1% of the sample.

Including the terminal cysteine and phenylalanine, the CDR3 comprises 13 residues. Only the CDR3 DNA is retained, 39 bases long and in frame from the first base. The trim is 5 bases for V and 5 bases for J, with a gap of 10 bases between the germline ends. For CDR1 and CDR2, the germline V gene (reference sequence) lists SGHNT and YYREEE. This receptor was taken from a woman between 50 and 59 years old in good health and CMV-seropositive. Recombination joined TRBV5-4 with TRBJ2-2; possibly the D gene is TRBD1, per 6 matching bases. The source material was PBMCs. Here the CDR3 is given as CASSPQGTGELFF. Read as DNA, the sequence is TGTGCCAGCAGTCCGCAGGGGACCGGGGAGCTGTTTTTT.